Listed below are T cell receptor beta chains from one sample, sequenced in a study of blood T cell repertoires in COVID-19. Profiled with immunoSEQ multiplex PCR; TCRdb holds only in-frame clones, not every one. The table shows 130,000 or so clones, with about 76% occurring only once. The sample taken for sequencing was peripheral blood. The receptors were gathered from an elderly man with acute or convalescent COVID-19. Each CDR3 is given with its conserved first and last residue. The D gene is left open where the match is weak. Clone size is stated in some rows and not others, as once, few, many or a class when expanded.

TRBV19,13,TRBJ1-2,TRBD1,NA,TGTGCCGTCAGGGACAGGGTAAACTATGGCTACACCTTC,CAVRDRVNYGYTF
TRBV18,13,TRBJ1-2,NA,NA,TGTGCCAGCTCACCCGGGAGGACGGCCAGCTACACCTTC,CASSPGRTASYTF
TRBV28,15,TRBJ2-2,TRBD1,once,TGTGCCAGCAGCGAAATCAGGGGGCAGGTCGGGGAGCTGTTTTTT,CASSEIRGQVGELFF
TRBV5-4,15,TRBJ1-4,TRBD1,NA,TGTGCCAGCAGCGTCCGACAGGGTGGGCGCGAAAAACTGTTTTTT,CASSVRQGGREKLFF
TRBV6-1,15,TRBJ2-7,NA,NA,TGTGCCAGCAGTGAGGCCGGGACTCCTAAATACGAGCAGTACTTC,CASSEAGTPKYEQYF
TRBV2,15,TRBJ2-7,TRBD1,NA,TGTGCCAGCAGTTGGCCGGACAGGGCCTCCTACGAGCAGTACTTC,CASSWPDRASYEQYF
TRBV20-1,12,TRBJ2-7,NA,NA,TGCAGTGCTAGTGACAACTCCTACGAGCAGTACTTC,CSASDNSYEQYF
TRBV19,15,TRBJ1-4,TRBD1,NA,TGTGCCAGTAGTTCATCCGGGACAGGGCAAGAAAAACTGTTTTTT,CASSSSGTGQEKLFF
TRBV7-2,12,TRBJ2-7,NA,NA,TGTGCCAGCAGCACAAATCCCTACGAGCAGTACTTC,CASSTNPYEQYF
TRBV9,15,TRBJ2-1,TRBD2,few,TGTGCCAGCAGTTCTACTAGCGGGTCTTCCAATGAGCAGTTCTTC,CASSSTSGSSNEQFF
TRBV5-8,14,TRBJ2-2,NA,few,TGTGCCAACTGGGGCCCCATAATCACCGGGGAGCTGTTTTTT,CANWGPIITGELFF
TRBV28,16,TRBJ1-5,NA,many,TGTGCCAGCAGTTTAGCCGCACAGGGAAGCAATCAGCCCCAGCATTTT,CASSLAAQGSNQPQHF
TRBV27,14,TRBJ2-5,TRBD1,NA,TGTGCCAGCAGTATCCGGACAGGCCAAGAGACCCAGTACTTC,CASSIRTGQETQYF
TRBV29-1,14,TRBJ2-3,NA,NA,TGCAGCGCCCACAAGCGGTATAGCACAGATACGCAGTATTTT,CSAHKRYSTDTQYF
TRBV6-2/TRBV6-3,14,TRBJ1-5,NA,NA,TGTGCCAGCAGCCCCGTTAATAGCAATCAGCCCCAGCATTTT,CASSPVNSNQPQHF
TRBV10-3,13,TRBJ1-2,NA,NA,TGTGCCATCAGAACCTCCGGGGACTATGGCTACACCTTC,CAIRTSGDYGYTF
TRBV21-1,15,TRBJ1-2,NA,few,TGTGCCAGCACTGGAATGACAGGGAAGCGCTATGGCTACACCTTC,CASTGMTGKRYGYTF
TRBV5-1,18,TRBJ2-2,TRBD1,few,TGCGCCAGCAGCTCCGGTAGGATCGCAGGGGGTAACACCGGGGAGCTGTTTTTT,CASSSGRIAGGNTGELFF
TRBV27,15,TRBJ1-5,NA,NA,TGTGCCAGCAGTAAACAGGCCCCGGTCAATCAGCCCCAGCATTTT,CASSKQAPVNQPQHF
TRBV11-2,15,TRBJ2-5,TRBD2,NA,TGTGCCAGCAGAATCCATGGGACTAGGGAGGAGACCCAGTACTTC,CASRIHGTREETQYF
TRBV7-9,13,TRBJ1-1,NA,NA,TGTGCCAGCAGCTTTAGAGGGGGAACTGAAGCTTTCTTT,CASSFRGGTEAFF
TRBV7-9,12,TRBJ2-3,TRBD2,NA,TGTGCCAGCAGCCTAGGGGAGGGTACGCAGTATTTT,CASSLGEGTQYF
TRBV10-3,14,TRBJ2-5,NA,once,TGTGCCATCAGTTCCCAGGGGGGACAAGAGACCCAGTACTTC,CAISSQGGQETQYF
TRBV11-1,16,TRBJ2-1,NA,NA,TGTGCCAGCACCTACCGTCGAGGCAGGGTGGTTAATGAGCAGTTCTTC,CASTYRRGRVVNEQFF
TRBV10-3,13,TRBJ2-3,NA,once,TGTGCCATCAGCACGGGGGAAACAGATACGCAGTATTTT,CAISTGETDTQYF
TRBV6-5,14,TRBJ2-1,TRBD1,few,TGTGCCAGCAGGTTGACAGGGCGGCGCAATGAGCAGTTCTTC,CASRLTGRRNEQFF
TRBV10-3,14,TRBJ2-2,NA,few,TGTGCCATCCGAGGCAGCCCGAACACCGGGGAGCTGTTTTTT,CAIRGSPNTGELFF
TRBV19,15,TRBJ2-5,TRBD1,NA,TGTGCCAGTAGTTTTGACAGGGGGATCCAAGAGACCCAGTACTTC,CASSFDRGIQETQYF
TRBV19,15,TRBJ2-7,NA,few,TGTGCCAGTAGTATAATCCGGGCCGGGGGATACGAGCAGTACTTC,CASSIIRAGGYEQYF
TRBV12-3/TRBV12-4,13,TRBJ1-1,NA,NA,TGTGCCAGCAGTTTGAAGAGGGTCACTGAAGCTTTCTTT,CASSLKRVTEAFF
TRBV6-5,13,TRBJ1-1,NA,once,TGTGCCAGCACCTCACCGGTGGGCTATGAAGCTTTCTTT,CASTSPVGYEAFF
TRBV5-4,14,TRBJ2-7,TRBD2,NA,TGTGCCAGCAGCCGGGGGGGGTTCTCCTACGAGCAGTACTTC,CASSRGGFSYEQYF
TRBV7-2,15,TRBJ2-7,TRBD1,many,TGTGCCAGCAGCTCCGACACAGGGGGTTGGGACGAGCAGTACTTC,CASSSDTGGWDEQYF
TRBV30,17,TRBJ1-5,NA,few,TGTGCCTGGAGTCCCGGCCCGGACAACAGGGAAAAACAGCCCCAGCATTTT,CAWSPGPDNREKQPQHF
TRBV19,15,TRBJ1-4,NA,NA,TGTGCCAGTAGTATACGGACAGCCTATAATGAAAAACTGTTTTTT,CASSIRTAYNEKLFF
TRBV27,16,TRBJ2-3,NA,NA,TGTGCCAGCAGGCGGGTCGTAACAATCGGAACAGATACGCAGTATTTT,CASRRVVTIGTDTQYF
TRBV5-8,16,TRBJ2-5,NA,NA,TGTGCCAGCAGCTTGGGTAACGGGGGAAACCAAGAGACCCAGTACTTC,CASSLGNGGNQETQYF
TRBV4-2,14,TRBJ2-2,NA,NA,TGTGCCAGCAGCCAGTTAGCCGCGCGAGGGGAGCTGTTTTTT,CASSQLAARGELFF
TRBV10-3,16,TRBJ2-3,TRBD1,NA,TGTGCCACCGGCCGCTGGGGGACAGGAGACACAGATACGCAGTATTTT,CATGRWGTGDTDTQYF
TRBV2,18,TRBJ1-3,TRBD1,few,TGTGCCAGCAGTGGCAGGGGGGATCTCATATACTCTGGAAACACCATATATTTT,CASSGRGDLIYSGNTIYF
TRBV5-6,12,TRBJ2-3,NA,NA,TGTGCCAGCAGCTTCGGGACAGATACGCAGTATTTT,CASSFGTDTQYF